This T cell receptor (beta chain) was recovered during a study of blood T cell repertoires in COVID-19. Clones were sequenced by immunoSEQ multiplex PCR, and TCRdb holds only the in-frame ones, with some missing. This table holds about 110,000 clones, 84% found once. V gave up 0 bases and J gave up 6 bases; unmatched junction bases: 9. The germline CDR1 and CDR2 sequences are SGDLS and YYNGEE. The CDR3 runs 16 residues. The rearrangement links TRBV9 to TRBJ2-1, with 7 positions matching TRBD2. The TCR originated in a woman between 50 and 59 years old with acute or convalescent COVID-19. Sequencing used peripheral blood. In DNA, the CDR3 is TGTGCCAGCAGCGTAGACGTAGCGGGTTCCCGCAATGAGCAGTTCTTC. It yields the protein CASSVDVAGSRNEQFF. Full variable domain (remainder filled in from reference TRBV9 and TRBJ2-1): DSGVTQTPKHLITATGQRVTLRCSPRSGDLSVYWYQQSLDQGLQFLIQYYNGEERAKGNILERFSAQQFPDLHSELNLSSLELGDSALYFCASSVDVAGSRNEQFFGPGTRLTVL.